These 20 T cell receptor beta chains originate from one sample sequenced in a study of early T cells in non-severe SARS-CoV-2 infection. TCRdb re-analysed the 5' RACE reads in MiXCR, keeping a single row per CDR3 protein. The table records 65,000 to 80,000 distinct CDR3 sequences, 9.5% to 15% of them present only once. The sequencing input was whole blood. The receptors shown here come from an adult who was a healthcare worker with PCR-confirmed SARS-CoV-2 infection or an uninfected control (not recorded which).

This clonotype has a count of ten or more. The V call is TRBV4-3, the J call TRBJ2-2; tentative D call: TRBD2 (5 bases). The length of the CDR3 is 13 residues. Germline assignment: CDR1 LGHNA and CDR2 YSLEER. The V end lost 0 bases, the J end lost 7 bases, and 6 bases lay between the germline ends. The CDR3 reads CASSQDRDGELFF. CDR3 in DNA: TGCGCCAGCAGCCAAGATCGGGACGGGGAGCTGTTTTTT.

In DNA form, the CDR3 reads TGTGCCAGTAGTATCCCCCCAGGACAGGGCGCAGATACGCAGTATTTT. This gives the protein CASSIPPGQGADTQYF. The rearrangement uses TRBV19 and TRBJ2-3; TRBD1 agrees at 8 bases. The length of the CDR3 is 16 residues. Germline assignment: CDR1 LNHDA and CDR2 SQIVND (reference sequence). After removal of 3 bases from V and 4 bases from J, the junction contained 9 bases not matched to a gene.

V gene TRBV12-3 or TRBV12-4 combines with J gene TRBJ2-1; D gene uncertain. The CDR3 has 12 residues. The V end was cut by 3 bases, the J end by 6 bases, with 6 bases between. The CDR3 sequence: CASSFWGNEQFF. CDR3 nucleotide sequence: TGTGCCAGCAGTTTTTGGGGCAATGAGCAGTTCTTC.

The J gene is TRBJ2-3, the V gene TRBV7-8, with 8 bases identical to TRBD2. The V gene's germline CDR1 is SGHVS and CDR2 FQNEAQ. V shed 2 bases, J shed 5 bases, and the junction held 6 bases outside the gene matches. CDR3 length: 15 residues. This chain's CDR3 is CASSLPAGVGDTQYF. Here the CDR3 DNA reads TGTGCCAGCAGCTTACCAGCGGGAGTGGGAGATACGCAGTATTTT.

The rearrangement uses TRBV9 and TRBJ2-1; no definite D call. Germline V gene sequence: CDR1 SGDLS, CDR2 YYNGEE. CDR3 length: 16 amino acids. The germline V and J ends were trimmed by 2 bases and 0 bases, with 12 bases remaining between them. The CDR3 bases are TGTGCCAGCAGCGTCTATACAGCGAACTCCTACAATGAGCAGTTCTTC. Translating gives CASSVYTANSYNEQFF.

In its sample, this clonotype was seen many times. This chain uses TRBV28 with TRBJ2-5; 8 nucleotides agree with TRBD1. V gave up 4 bases and J gave up 2 bases; unmatched junction bases: 6. Per germline, CDR1 MDHEN and CDR2 SYDVKM. This CDR3 has 15 amino acids. This CDR3 reads CASSSRGTGQETQYF. As DNA, the CDR3 is TGTGCCAGCAGTTCCAGGGGGACAGGTCAAGAGACCCAGTACTTC.

This clonotype was detected a few times. The chain combines TRBV7-9 with TRBJ1-2; 8 bases line up with TRBD1. The CDR3 is 15 residues long. Germline trimming cut 4 bases from V and 5 bases from J; bases unmatched to any gene: 9. Looked up from germline, CDR1 is SEHNR and CDR2 is FQNEAQ (reference sequence). The CDR3 loop reads CASSSPGQVLYGYTF. For the CDR3, the DNA is TGTGCCAGCAGCTCTCCGGGACAGGTCTTGTATGGCTACACCTTC.

The chain links TRBV11-2 to TRBJ2-1; a weak D match, TRBD1 (6 bases). Trimming pared 3 bases from V and 3 bases from J, leaving 12 bases between. Germline V CDR1 and CDR2: SGHAT, FQNNGV. This CDR3 has 15 amino acids. The CDR3 here is CASSFRTALYNEQFF. The CDR3, as DNA: TGTGCCAGCAGCTTCAGGACAGCCCTCTACAATGAGCAGTTCTTC.

This clonotype was detected many times. V usage is TRBV6-2 or TRBV6-3 and J usage is TRBJ2-6; 7 nucleotides match TRBD1. The V gene's germline CDR1 is MNHEY and CDR2 SVGEGT. The V segment lost 8 bases and the J segment 4 bases; nucleotides outside the gene matches: 8. The CDR3 length is 15 residues. The CDR3 is CASGRQGEGANVLTF. CDR3 coding DNA: TGTGCCAGCGGACGACAGGGCGAAGGGGCCAACGTCCTGACTTTC.

This clonotype occurred many times. The V and J genes are TRBV10-2 and TRBJ1-1, with 8 bases lining up with TRBD1. V lost 1 base and J lost 1; bases outside the gene matches: 5. CDR3 length: 16 residues. CDR1 and CDR2 from the germline V gene are WSHSY and SAAADI. This CDR3 reads CASSEWTGRKNTEAFF. The CDR3 bases are TGCGCCAGCAGTGAGTGGACAGGGAGGAAGAACACTGAAGCTTTCTTT.

This clonotype was counted a few times. The V call is TRBV12-3 or TRBV12-4, the J call TRBJ1-2, with 7 bases lining up with TRBD1. The V gene end was trimmed by 5 bases and the J gene end by 5 bases; junction bases not matched to a gene: 11. The CDR3 sequence is 15 residues long. The CDR3 DNA reads as TGTGCCAGCAGTCAAAGACAGGGATCGTTGTATGGCTACACCTTC. It translates to CASSQRQGSLYGYTF.

This clonotype was counted ten times or more. This rearrangement joins TRBV6-5 to TRBJ1-2, with TRBD1 as a possible D gene (5 bases). Trimming pared 6 bases from V and 4 bases from J, leaving 12 bases between. This CDR3 is built from 13 residues. CDR1 is MNHEY, CDR2 SVGAGI, per germline. CDR3 loop: CASSSGTSYGYTF. The CDR3 nucleotides are TGTGCCAGCAGCTCCGGGACTTCCTATGGCTACACCTTC.

In its sample, this clonotype was seen many times. V is TRBV29-1 and J is TRBJ2-7; D could derive from TRBD1 or TRBD2 (5 bases each). CDR3 length: 13 amino acids. In germline, CDR1 is SQVTM, CDR2 ANQGSEA. The V gene lost 4 bases and the J gene lost 5 bases, with 15 bases spanning the gap. CDR3 in amino acids: CSVGQGEYDEQYF. In DNA, the CDR3 is TGCAGCGTTGGTCAGGGAGAGTACGACGAGCAGTACTTC.

In its sample, this clonotype was seen many times. The chain combines TRBV7-9 with TRBJ2-7, with TRBD1 matching over 9 bases. Germline V gives CDR1 SEHNR, CDR2 FQNEAQ (reference sequence). Trimming removed 1 base from V and 6 bases from J; junction bases left unmatched: 4. This CDR3 comprises 14 residues. The CDR3 region is CASSLGTGAAEQYF. DNA of the CDR3: TGTGCCAGCAGCTTAGGGACAGGGGCGGCCGAGCAGTACTTC.

This clonotype was picked up a small number of times. This chain connects TRBV11-2 to TRBJ2-7; possibly TRBD1 for D (5 bases). V was clipped by 2 bases and J by 2 bases, with 13 bases between them. CDR1 and CDR2 (germline): SGHAT, FQNNGV. The CDR3 is 15 amino acids. The CDR3 bases are TGTGCCAGCAGCTTAAAGGGGCAGGCCACCTACGAGCAGTACTTC. Translation gives CASSLKGQATYEQYF. The entire variable domain, with the rest obtained from reference TRBV11-2 and TRBJ2-7, is as follows: EAGVAQSPRYKIIEKRQSVAFWCNPISGHATLYWYQQILGQGPKLLIQFQNNGVVDDSQLPKDRFSAERLKGVDSTLKIQPAKLEDSAVYLCASSLKGQATYEQYFGPGTRLTVT.

This clonotype was seen ten or more times. V and J are TRBV27 and TRBJ2-1; the match to TRBD2 covers 13 bases. The CDR3 loop spans 18 amino acids. Per the germline V gene, CDR1 is MNHEY and CDR2 is SMNVEV (reference sequence). Germline trimming cut 6 bases from V and 7 bases from J; bases unmatched to any gene: 15. This CDR3 is CASSQKGGTSGMLNEQFF. The DNA of the CDR3 is TGTGCCAGCAGCCAAAAGGGTGGGACTAGCGGGATGTTGAATGAGCAGTTCTTC.

The chain combines TRBV20-1 with TRBJ2-7; no firm D call. Deletions cut 2 bases from V and 3 bases from J, with 5 bases between. The CDR3 is made up of 11 amino acids. The germline CDR1 and CDR2 sequences are DFQATT and SNEGSKA (reference sequence). As DNA, the CDR3 is TGCAGTGCTAGAAGGGACTACGAGCAGTACTTC. Translated, it gives CSARRDYEQYF.

The rearrangement joins TRBV27 to TRBJ2-7; TRBD1 aligns across 9 bases. This CDR3 spans 13 amino acids. V was pared by 4 bases and J by 5 bases, with 3 bases of the junction left unmatched. CDR1 MNHEY and CDR2 SMNVEV come from the germline V gene (reference sequence). CDR3 sequence (DNA): TGTGCCAGCAGTTCCTGGGACAGGGACGAGCAGTACTTC. It is translated as CASSSWDRDEQYF.

This clonotype was seen more than once but under ten times. V usage is TRBV5-1 and J usage is TRBJ2-1, with a tentative D call TRBD2 (6 bases). The germline gives CDR1 SGHRS, CDR2 YFSETQ. This CDR3 region has 19 residues. The V and J ends lost 3 bases and 6 bases respectively, with 28 bases between them. CDR3 sequence: CASSSSWGVSGVTVNEQFF. In DNA form, the CDR3 reads TGCGCCAGCAGCTCCTCCTGGGGGGTTAGCGGCGTAACCGTCAATGAGCAGTTCTTC.

As DNA, the CDR3 is TGTGCCAGCAGTTTTCAATACAGACGCGAGCAGTACTTC. Translating gives CASSFQYRREQYF. This chain connects TRBV28 to TRBJ2-7; the D is unclear. Trimming took 3 bases from V and 6 from J, leaving 12 bases between them. CDR3 length: 13 residues. Germline V gene data show CDR1 as MDHEN and CDR2 as SYDVKM. Variable domain in full (rest from reference TRBV28 and TRBJ2-7): DVKVTQSSRYLVKRTGEKVFLECVQDMDHENMFWYRQDPGLGLRLIYFSYDVKMKEKGDIPEGYSVSREKKERFSLILESASTNQTSMYLCASSFQYRREQYFGPGTRLTVT.